A selection of T cell receptor beta chains follows, all from one sample in a study of blood T cell repertoires in COVID-19. Assay: immunoSEQ multiplex PCR; the TCRdb copy retains only in-frame clones and omits some. The sample records 250,000 to 350,000 clones, around 88% being singletons. The specimen sequenced was PBMCs or T cells enriched from blood (not recorded which). The receptor source for this set is a woman aged 40 to 50 who had recovered from COVID-19. CDR3s leave out the opening cysteine and the closing phenylalanine or tryptophan. The order of the fields is V gene, J gene, CDR3 protein.

TRBV11-2	TRBJ2-1	ASSSGQSGYNEQF
TRBV2	TRBJ2-7	ASSTGRVYEQY
TRBV6-2/TRBV6-3	TRBJ1-5	ASSYSGASNQPQH
TRBV9	TRBJ2-1	ASSDLAGNHEQF
TRBV15	TRBJ2-7	ATTPGLADYEQY
TRBV7-8	TRBJ1-5	ASSLSGGSNQPQH
TRBV14	TRBJ2-3	ASSQDAGGADTQY
TRBV10-3	TRBJ2-3	AISEQGESPLLVGTDTQY
TRBV28	TRBJ1-4	ASSLTGVDEKLF
TRBV20-1	TRBJ1-2	RVGEEYGYT
TRBV5-1	TRBJ2-5	ASSAGLAGQQETQY
TRBV28	TRBJ1-5	ASTPGGSSNQPQH
TRBV2	TRBJ2-7	ASSLPWTSGRSSYEQY
TRBV11-2	TRBJ1-2	ASRRPGQDYGYT
TRBV4-3	TRBJ1-6	ASSQDRANSPLH
TRBV18	TRBJ2-1	ASSPSWTSGDNEQF
TRBV5-1	TRBJ1-6	ASSPSPQGSYNSPLH
TRBV3-1/TRBV3-2	TRBJ2-4	ASSQRGQAIGEVQY
TRBV3-1/TRBV3-2	TRBJ1-3	ASSQKRGGETANSGNTIY
TRBV14	TRBJ1-5	ASSQGPNQPQH
TRBV11-2	TRBJ2-7	ASSLGLMGGYEQY
TRBV28	TRBJ1-3	ASSWGTVNSGNTIY
TRBV3-1/TRBV3-2	TRBJ2-7	ASSRDRAYEQY
TRBV30	TRBJ1-6	ALNGAANSPLH